The 17 T cell receptor beta chains below were found in one sample sequenced in a study of blood T cell repertoires in COVID-19 (dated by TCRdb to 2020 to 2021). The library was made by the immunoSEQ multiplex PCR assay. The clones in this table, taken by TCRdb from immuneACCESS, are in-frame only. Not every clone is retained; where verified, under half of the shortfall comes from an unresolved V gene, and the cause of the rest is unknown. For this sample the table gives some 520,000 clones, of which roughly nine tenths were detected only once. The ten biggest clones cover roughly 0.9% of the sample. Sample: peripheral blood. The source of these receptors is a man aged 18 to 29 with COVID-19, enrolled during active disease.

Only one count was recorded for this clone. The chain recombines TRBV6-1 with TRBJ2-7; D perhaps matches TRBD1 (6 bases). The germline V gene encodes CDR1 MNHNS and CDR2 SASEGT. V lost 1 base to trimming and J lost 6 bases, with 16 bases between them. The CDR3 sequence is 15 residues long. The chain's CDR3 is CASSEVYRESGEQYF. The CDR3 coding sequence is TGTGCCAGCAGTGAAGTGTACAGGGAATCCGGCGAGCAGTACTTC.

Turning to this clone: An end of the junction differs from the germline gene, which may be a read error. The J gene is TRBJ1-5, the V gene TRBV2; D is unresolved. Germline V lookup: CDR1 SNHLY, CDR2 FYNNEI. This CDR3 is 15 amino acids long. This CDR3 is CACRLSLEPNQPQHF. As DNA, the CDR3 is TGTGCCTGCAGACTCTCCCTTGAGCCAAATCAGCCCCAGCATTTT.

V is TRBV7-6 and J is TRBJ2-2; D perhaps matches TRBD2 (5 bases). The CDR3 sequence is 16 residues long. V shed 1 base and J shed 2 bases, with 11 bases lying between them. Germline V gene sequence: CDR1 SGHVS, CDR2 FNYEAQ. The CDR3: CASSLGARTNTGELFF. CDR3 nucleotide sequence: TGTGCCAGCAGCTTAGGGGCGCGGACTAACACCGGGGAGCTGTTTTTT.

The chain couples TRBV9 to TRBJ2-3, with D possibly being TRBD2 (6 bases). There are 15 residues in the CDR3. Germline loops: CDR1 SGDLS, CDR2 YYNGEE. V was shortened by 2 bases and J by 1 base, with 11 bases between the two germline ends. CDR3 DNA sequence: TGTGCCAGCAGCGTGGGAGGCAGGGGCACAGATACGCAGTATTTT. The encoded protein is CASSVGGRGTDTQYF.

This rearrangement joins TRBV2 to TRBJ1-5, with 9 positions matching TRBD1. The CDR3 is 14 residues long. Germline V lookup: CDR1 SNHLY, CDR2 FYNNEI. V gave up 4 bases and J gave up 4 bases; unmatched junction bases: 2. CDR3 region: CASSGGTGNQPQHF. CDR3 in DNA: TGTGCCAGCAGTGGCGGGACAGGGAATCAGCCCCAGCATTTT.

This chain joins TRBV27 and TRBJ2-7; 15 bases fit TRBD2. Per germline, CDR1 MNHEY and CDR2 SMNVEV (reference sequence). V was pared by 7 bases and J by 6 bases, with 16 bases of the junction left unmatched. The CDR3 length is 18 residues. CDR3 bases: TGTGCCAGCAAAAGGGGGCGGACTAGCGGGAGGGGCCGGGTCGAGCAGTACTTC. It yields the protein CASKRGRTSGRGRVEQYF.

Only one count was recorded for this clone. Additional DNA sequences in this sample encode the identical CDR3. The V gene is TRBV2, the J gene TRBJ1-2; 9 nucleotides line up with TRBD1. This CDR3 has 13 amino acids. The V gene's germline CDR1 is SNHLY and CDR2 FYNNEI. The V segment lost 4 bases and the J segment 3 bases; nucleotides outside the gene matches: 0. CDR3 DNA: TGTGCCAGCAGTGGACAGGGGGACTATGGCTACACCTTC. Translation gives CASSGQGDYGYTF.

The rearrangement joins TRBV12-5 to TRBJ2-5; TRBD1 aligns across 9 bases. V shed 7 bases, J shed 4 bases, and the junction held 1 base outside the gene matches. This CDR3 has 12 residues. Germline-derived CDR1 and CDR2 are LGHNT and FRNRAP. The CDR3 is CASADRGETQYF. CDR3 sequence (DNA): TGTGCTAGTGCGGACAGGGGAGAGACCCAGTACTTC.

This clone was recorded once. This chain connects TRBV2 to TRBJ1-5, with 7 bases matching TRBD1. CDR3 size: 13 residues. J lost 5 bases, V lost 7 bases, and 5 bases had no gene match. Looked up from germline, CDR1 is SNHLY and CDR2 is FYNNEI. The CDR3 bases are TGTGCCAGCAAGGGGACAGCACATCAGCCCCAGCATTTT. This gives the protein CASKGTAHQPQHF. The variable domain in full, completed from reference TRBV2 and TRBJ1-5, reads EPEVTQTPSHQVTQMGQEVILRCVPISNHLYFYWYRQILGQKVEFLVSFYNNEISEKSEIFDDQFSVERPDGSNFTLKIRSTKLEDSAMYFCASKGTAHQPQHFGDGTRLSIL.

The chain links TRBV2 to TRBJ2-2; D is perhaps TRBD2 (7 bases). Germline V lookup: CDR1 SNHLY, CDR2 FYNNEI. This CDR3 has 15 amino acids. Trimming took off 7 bases at V and 5 bases at J, with 17 bases between the two ends. Here the CDR3 reads CASTPRGGGTGELFF. CDR3 nucleotides: TGTGCCAGCACCCCCCGGGGAGGGGGGACCGGGGAGCTGTTTTTT.

The chain recombines TRBV10-3 with TRBJ1-1; 8 bases map to TRBD1. With 11 bases clipped from V and 1 base from J, the junction kept 6 bases outside the gene matches. CDR3 length: 13 residues. Germline V gives CDR1 ENHRY, CDR2 SYGVKD. The CDR3 spells CASTGTGNTEAFF. The CDR3 bases are TGTGCCTCTACCGGGACAGGGAACACTGAAGCTTTCTTT.

V is TRBV13 and J is TRBJ1-4; TRBD1 matches 7 bases. J was trimmed by 4 bases and V by 4 bases; bases with no gene match: 6. CDR1 and CDR2 (germline): PRHDT, FYEKMQ (reference sequence). The CDR3 runs to 15 residues. In DNA, the CDR3 is TGTGCCAGCAGCTCCCGGACAGGAGGTAATGAAAAACTGTTTTTT. Translating gives CASSSRTGGNEKLFF.

As for this clone: This CDR3 is also generated by other DNA sequences in the sample. The chain links TRBV5-4 to TRBJ2-5; TRBD1 is a possible D gene (5 bases). Per germline, CDR1 SGHNT and CDR2 YYREEE (reference sequence). The CDR3 is 14 amino acids. The V gene lost 4 bases and the J gene lost 0 bases, with 10 bases spanning the gap. The CDR3 nucleotides read TGTGCCAGCAGCCTCGACAGCGACCAAGAGACCCAGTACTTC. It codes for CASSLDSDQETQYF. The whole variable domain, remainder taken from reference TRBV5-4 and TRBJ2-5, is ETGVTQSPTHLIKTRGQQVTLRCSSQSGHNTVSWYQQALGQGPQFIFQYYREEENGRGNFPPRFSGLQFPNYSSELNVNALELDDSALYLCASSLDSDQETQYFGPGTRLLVL.

V gene TRBV24-1 combines with J gene TRBJ2-5, with D possibly being TRBD2 (6 bases). V lost 7 bases and J 1 base, leaving 9 bases between the germline ends. Germline V lookup: CDR1 KGHDR, CDR2 SFDVKD. This CDR3 region has 13 residues. The CDR3: CATRNSGQETQYF. In DNA form, the CDR3 reads TGTGCCACCAGAAATAGCGGCCAAGAGACCCAGTACTTC.

This rearrangement joins TRBV5-1 to TRBJ2-5; TRBD2 might be the D (7 bases). This CDR3 region has 15 residues. Germline V gene lookup returns CDR1 SGHRS and CDR2 YFSETQ. V was clipped by 0 bases and J by 5 bases, with 14 bases between them. The CDR3 sequence: CASSLEGGPGETQYF. CDR3 nucleotides: TGCGCCAGCAGCTTGGAGGGGGGGCCGGGGGAGACCCAGTACTTC.

The chain uses TRBV2 and TRBJ1-2; D is uncertain. The CDR3 contains 13 residues. The germline V and J ends were trimmed by 5 bases and 4 bases, with 11 bases remaining between them. The V gene's germline CDR1 is SNHLY and CDR2 FYNNEI. CDR3 nucleotides: TGTGCCAGCAGTTCAGAGGATACCTATGGCTACACCTTC. As protein: CASSSEDTYGYTF.

The chain is built from TRBV7-9 and TRBJ2-1; TRBD2 is a possible D gene (5 bases). V was pared by 4 bases and J by 2 bases, with 15 bases between. The CDR3 has 16 amino acids. The germline V gene encodes CDR1 SEHNR and CDR2 FQNEAQ (reference sequence). For the CDR3, the DNA is TGTGCCAGCAGCTCCCCAGGACTCGCAACCTACAATGAGCAGTTCTTC. This gives the protein CASSSPGLATYNEQFF. The full variable domain, completed using reference TRBV7-9 and TRBJ2-1, is DTGVSQNPRHKITKRGQNVTFRCDPISEHNRLYWYRQTLGQGPEFLTYFQNEAQLEKSRLLSDRFSAERPKGSFSTLEIQRTEQGDSAMYLCASSSPGLATYNEQFFGPGTRLTVL.